Below are 9 T cell receptor beta chains sequenced from a single sample in a study of spatial heterogeneity in lung cancer. Indicated time point: blood at routine non-recurrence follow-up after resection. One entry per CDR3 protein, called by TCRdb with MiXCR from the 5' RACE reads. Here the sample spans over 15,000 distinct CDR3 sequences, 9% to 10% being singletons. Sequenced here: PBMCs, sampled at follow-up. These receptors were obtained from a male donor with early-stage non-small cell lung cancer.

There are many counts of this clonotype. The chain is built from TRBV30 and TRBJ1-2; D is unclear. This CDR3 has 13 amino acids. Trimming removed 0 bases at V and 10 bases at J, with 15 bases between. Looked up from germline, CDR1 is GTSNPN and CDR2 is SVGIG (reference sequence). This CDR3 reads CAWSVNSDSDYTF. The CDR3 nucleotides are TGTGCCTGGAGTGTGAATTCGGACTCCGACTACACCTTC.

This clonotype was counted only a few times. The rearrangement uses TRBV30 and TRBJ1-1; perhaps TRBD1 as D (5 bases). CDR1 and CDR2 from the germline V gene are GTSNPN and SVGIG (reference sequence). The V gene lost 3 bases and the J gene lost 1 base, with 12 bases spanning the gap. The CDR3 length is 14 residues. CDR3 in amino acids: CAWSWGDSNTEAFF. The CDR3, as DNA: TGTGCCTGGAGCTGGGGGGACTCGAACACTGAAGCTTTCTTT.

This clonotype showed up many times. V and J are TRBV5-1 and TRBJ2-5, with D unclear. Germline V CDR1 and CDR2: SGHRS, YFSETQ. V shed 6 bases and J shed 9 bases, with 3 bases lying between them. The CDR3 has 8 amino acids. The CDR3 bases are TGCGCCAGCAATGCCCAGTACTTC. Its translation: CASNAQYF.

The chain recombines TRBV20-1 with TRBJ2-3, with 10 bases fitting TRBD2. Germline CDR1 and CDR2: DFQATT and SNEGSKA (reference sequence). The CDR3 is made up of 18 amino acids. V lost 3 bases, J lost 0 bases, and 12 bases stayed unmatched. The CDR3 loop reads CSASRGAGGHSSTDTQYF. In DNA, the CDR3 is TGCAGTGCTAGTAGGGGAGCGGGGGGGCATTCTAGCACAGATACGCAGTATTTT.

This clonotype was found many times. The gene calls are TRBV10-3 and TRBJ2-7; D gene uncertain. The V gene's germline CDR1 is ENHRY and CDR2 SYGVKD. V gave up 2 bases and J gave up 1 base, with 12 bases separating them. The CDR3 extends over 15 amino acids. As DNA, the CDR3 is TGTGCCATCAGTGAGGTACGGCTTTGGTCCTACGAGCAGTACTTC. Protein sequence: CAISEVRLWSYEQYF.

This clonotype was observed at least ten times. V gene TRBV20-1 combines with J gene TRBJ2-1; no clear D. Trimming removed 0 bases from V and 3 bases from J, with 6 bases in between. This CDR3 spans 13 amino acids. Germline V gene data show CDR1 as DFQATT and CDR2 as SNEGSKA (reference sequence). DNA of the CDR3: TGCAGTGCTAGAGATCCACGCTACAATGAGCAGTTCTTC. As protein: CSARDPRYNEQFF.

In this sample, this clonotype turned up many times. The chain couples TRBV11-2 to TRBJ1-3, with D uncertain. Per germline, CDR1 SGHAT and CDR2 FQNNGV. The ends were cut back, 5 bases at V and 6 bases at J, with 11 bases in the middle. The length of the CDR3 is 13 residues. CDR3 residues: CASSPQAENTIYF. The CDR3 region has the DNA TGTGCCAGCAGCCCCCAGGCTGAAAACACCATATATTTT.

This clonotype was recorded at least ten times. The rearrangement uses TRBV18 and TRBJ1-5; D call uncertain. Between the trimmed V and J ends, which lost 5 bases and 0 bases, there was a span of 8 bases. Per the germline V gene, CDR1 is KGHSH and CDR2 is LQKENI. The CDR3 consists of 14 residues. The CDR3 bases are TGTGCCAGCTCAGGGGTTGATAGCAATCAGCCCCAGCATTTT. Its protein is CASSGVDSNQPQHF.

The V call is TRBV18, the J call TRBJ2-3, with D unclear. The CDR3 runs to 12 residues. Germline-derived CDR1 and CDR2 are KGHSH and LQKENI. Trimming cost V 4 bases and J 8 bases, with 10 bases left between them. The CDR3 bases are TGTGCCAGCTCACACGAGGCGAGTACGCAGTATTTT. Amino acid sequence: CASSHEASTQYF.